This T cell receptor beta chain emerged from a study of neoadjuvant anti-PD-1 for oral cavity cancer. As for time point: after neoadjuvant nivolumab, at surgical resection. Assay: immunoSEQ multiplex PCR; the TCRdb copy retains only in-frame clones and omits some. The sample yields 11,000 to 15,000 clones, roughly four fifths seen once. This CDR3 has 13 amino acids. The germline gives CDR1 SGHAT, CDR2 FQNNGV. Trimming removed 5 bases from V and 6 bases from J, with 11 bases in between. The sample in question was PBMCs, obtained after nivolumab (anti-PD-1) treatment. This receptor was taken from a person aged 35 to 85 with oral cavity squamous cell carcinoma. The J gene is TRBJ2-1, the V gene TRBV11-2, with D uncertain. The CDR3 is CASSPGLGNEQFF. Written as DNA, the CDR3 is TGTGCCAGCAGCCCGGGTCTAGGCAATGAGCAGTTCTTC.